This T cell receptor beta chain was recorded in a study of vaccination and CD4 T cells after COVID-19. Study context: Either the Pfizer-BioNTech BNT162b2 or Moderna mRNA-1273 vaccine was given as two doses. Convalescent patients gave post-COVID blood a median about 110 days post-diagnosis, range 35 to 161.

In its sample, this clonotype was seen a few times. Its target is not known. The Oncomine TCR Beta short-read assay sequenced DNA from cultured CD4+ T cells. One entry per CDR3 protein, called by TCRdb with MiXCR from the PCR reads. Counted here are about 20,000 distinct CDR3 sequences, about three fifths occurring once; the ten biggest clones make up about 7.5%. The treatment: roughly 11-day PBMC culture with coronavirus spike peptide pools or control peptides (ViraFEST assay). Researchers reported culturing approximately 2 million PBMCs per well with roughly 10 IU/ml IL-2 and about 10 ug/ml peptide pools. This CDR3 region has 14 residues. V lost 6 bases, J lost 3 bases, and 4 bases stayed unmatched. The germline V gene has CDR1 MNHNS and CDR2 SASEGT.

The TCR originated in a human donor who had recovered from COVID-19. The specimen sequenced was CD4+ T cells from blood, cultured in vitro. This sequence joins TRBV6-1 and TRBJ1-4; 7 nucleotides match TRBD1. This chain's CDR3 is CASSPGGANEKLFF. The CDR3 region has the DNA TGTGCCAGCAGCCCAGGGGGAGCTAATGAAAAACTGTTTTTT.